This TCR beta chain was observed in a study of PD-1 blockade in mismatch repair-deficient tumors. This clone was picked up a small number of times. Germline V gene sequence: CDR1 SGHRS, CDR2 YFSETQ. CDR3 length: 15 residues. V lost 0 bases and J lost 5; bases outside the gene matches: 3. Produced via immunoSEQ multiplex PCR; TCRdb's table is partial and in-frame only. The sample holds more than 95,000 clones, 86% seen once. Specimen: peripheral blood, collected 44 weeks after starting pembrolizumab. The chain employs TRBV5-1 and TRBJ2-1, with 9 bases lining up with TRBD2. This TCR was recovered from an adult with mismatch repair-deficient cancer. CDR3 sequence: CASSLVSGSHNEQFF. In nucleotides, the CDR3 is TGCGCCAGCAGCTTGGTTAGCGGGAGTCACAATGAGCAGTTCTTC.